The rows below give T cell receptor beta chains drawn from one sample of a study of T cells after yellow fever vaccination. TCRdb re-called the 5' RACE reads through MiXCR, storing one row per CDR3 protein. The sample includes about 220,000 distinct CDR3 sequences, approximately 3.2% of them seen just once. Sequencing used CD4+ T cells sorted from PBMCs, obtained 10 days after the yellow fever booster vaccination. These receptors all come from a man between 18 and 29 years old who received the YFV17D yellow fever vaccine. The CDR3 runs from the conserved cysteine through the conserved F or W. A D gene is named only where the DNA matches it firmly. Clone size appears in some rows only: once, few, many, or a class for an expanded clone.

J,size,V,D,DNA,CDR3
TRBJ2-6,few,TRBV7-8,TRBD1,TGTGCCAGCAGCCCGGACAGGGTGGCGGGGGCCAACGTCCTGACTTTC,CASSPDRVAGANVLTF
TRBJ2-5,NA,TRBV28,NA,TGTGCCAGCGTCAGGGGAATCCAAGAGACCCAGTACTTC,CASVRGIQETQYF
TRBJ2-3,few,TRBV30,TRBD2,TGTGCCGGTAGCGGGGGGGCCTGGGATACGCAGTATTTT,CAGSGGAWDTQYF
TRBJ2-5,NA,TRBV20-1,TRBD1,TGCAGTGCCGCTCCCGACAGGGCGGAGACCCAGTACTTC,CSAAPDRAETQYF
TRBJ1-5,NA,TRBV5-1,TRBD1,TGCGCCAGCAGCCCCAACCCCCATGCAGGGGGTATGGGGCAGCCCCAGCATTTT,CASSPNPHAGGMGQPQHF
TRBJ2-2,many,TRBV9,TRBD2,TGTGCCAGCAGACCATTTAGCGGGGGGGCGGCCGGGGAGCTGTTTTTT,CASRPFSGGAAGELFF
TRBJ1-1,NA,TRBV18,NA,TGTGCCAGCTCACCAAACTGGTTAGCAGCCTCGAACACTGAAGCTTTCTTT,CASSPNWLAASNTEAFF
TRBJ1-3,many,TRBV20-1,NA,TGCAGTGCTAGGTTTAGGCCAGAGACCACCATATATTTT,CSARFRPETTIYF
TRBJ2-7,NA,TRBV19,NA,TGTGCCAGTAGTATAGCCAGGGGCGAGCAGTACTTC,CASSIARGEQYF
TRBJ2-3,many,TRBV20-1,NA,TGCAGTGCTAGAAGCCGGGGCAGGTCGCAAGATACGCAGTATTTT,CSARSRGRSQDTQYF
TRBJ2-3,many,TRBV20-1,NA,TGCAGTGCTAGTACGGTTTTCAATCATCGAAGCACAGATACGCAGTATTTT,CSASTVFNHRSTDTQYF
TRBJ1-5,many,TRBV2,NA,TGTGCCAGCAGGGGTTGGAATCAGCCCCAGCATTTT,CASRGWNQPQHF
TRBJ2-7,many,TRBV6-1,TRBD2,TGTGCCAGCATTCGGGCGGGGGGCTACGAGCAGTACTTC,CASIRAGGYEQYF
TRBJ2-3,many,TRBV7-2,NA,TGTGCCAGCAGCTTAGTCTTGGGGCGGGCTGGCACAGATACGCAGTATTTT,CASSLVLGRAGTDTQYF
TRBJ2-7,few,TRBV5-1,NA,TGCGCCAGCGCGGTGGCTTCTACTTCCTACGAGCAGTACTTC,CASAVASTSYEQYF
TRBJ1-4,few,TRBV4-1,NA,TGCGCCAGCAGCCATTCGGGGGGCGGCGGGAGTGAAAAACTGTTTTTT,CASSHSGGGGSEKLFF
TRBJ2-3,many,TRBV12-3/TRBV12-4,NA,TGTGCCAGCAACACATGGGATACGCAGTATTTT,CASNTWDTQYF
TRBJ2-1,NA,TRBV4-3,NA,TGCGCCAGCAGCCATCGTGAGGCGGGTGAGCAGTTCTTC,CASSHREAGEQFF
TRBJ1-2,many,TRBV12-2,NA,TGTGCAAGTCGCCCCAGTGGGTGCGGCTACACCTTC,CASRPSGCGYTF
TRBJ2-5,NA,TRBV5-4,NA,TGTGCCAGCAGCTTGTTAGAAGGGGAGACCCAGTACTTC,CASSLLEGETQYF
TRBJ2-5,NA,TRBV3-1,TRBD2,TGTGCCAGCAGCCAAGATATGGGACTAGCGGGCAAGACCCAGTACTTC,CASSQDMGLAGKTQYF